These T cell receptor beta chains were read from a single sample in a study of CD8 T cells in ankylosing spondylitis. TCRdb called the 5' RACE reads again in MiXCR, with one record for every CDR3 protein. This table has fewer than 200,000 distinct CDR3 sequences, around a sixth appearing once. Specimen: blood, either unsorted or a sorted T cell fraction (not recorded which). These receptors were obtained from a male donor under 35 with ankylosing spondylitis or in good health (not recorded which). Both conserved end residues are part of each CDR3. D genes are given only for firm matches. The size of a clone is reported for some rows only, either as once, few or many, or as a class for expanded clones.

d_gene,v_gene,abundance,j_gene,CDR3nt,CDR3aa
TRBD1,TRBV20-1,many,TRBJ1-2,TGCAGTGCTAGACCGACAGGGGGCGACTATGGCTACACCTTC,CSARPTGGDYGYTF
TRBD2,TRBV18,.,TRBJ2-7,TGTGCCAGCTCACAGTCTAGCGGGAGATCGGCAAACTACGAGCAGTACTTC,CASSQSSGRSANYEQYF
.,TRBV12-3/TRBV12-4,once,TRBJ2-1,TGTGCCAGCAGTCCATTAGGGAGTGAGCAGTTCTTC,CASSPLGSEQFF
.,TRBV20-1,many,TRBJ2-1,TGCAGTGCTCCGGACCCGTGGGAGCAGTTCTTC,CSAPDPWEQFF
TRBD1,TRBV20-1,many,TRBJ1-2,TGCAGTGCCAGGACAGGCCCTGGGGGCTACACCTTC,CSARTGPGGYTF
TRBD2,TRBV7-6,many,TRBJ2-5,TGTGCCAGCAGCCCAACCCCAGCGGGAGTGGAGACCCAGTACTTC,CASSPTPAGVETQYF
.,TRBV28,many,TRBJ2-4,TGTGCCAGCAGTTTGGGGGTCCCAGGGGAGTACCTAGCCAAAAACATTCAGTACTTC,CASSLGVPGEYLAKNIQYF
TRBD2,TRBV20-1,.,TRBJ2-1,TGCAGTGCTAGCGGGACTAGCGGCCACAATGAGCAGTTCTTC,CSASGTSGHNEQFF
TRBD2,TRBV7-9,many,TRBJ2-1,TGTGCCAGCAGCTTAGAACCCACCTGGACTAGCGGGAGCCCCTACAATGAGCAGTTCTTC,CASSLEPTWTSGSPYNEQFF
TRBD2,TRBV20-1,many,TRBJ2-5,TGCAGTGCCAACCAGGGACTAGCGGGACTTAAGACCCAGTACTTC,CSANQGLAGLKTQYF
.,TRBV25-1,.,TRBJ2-5,TGTGCCAGCAGTGAACGGGCCAGGGGGGTCGGGGAGACCCAGTACTTC,CASSERARGVGETQYF
TRBD2,TRBV20-1,many,TRBJ2-1,TGCAGTGCTCCCGGAATCTTCGCGGGAGGGCCTGGCAATGAGCAGTTCTTC,CSAPGIFAGGPGNEQFF
TRBD1,TRBV2,many,TRBJ1-5,TGTGCCAGCAGTGGAAGGACAGGTGCCTCTTTTAGCAATCAGCCCCAGCATTTT,CASSGRTGASFSNQPQHF
.,TRBV27,many,TRBJ2-1,TGTGCCAGCAGTTTATTCGGGGAGGATCTTGAATACAATGAGCAGTTCTTC,CASSLFGEDLEYNEQFF
TRBD2,TRBV7-8,many,TRBJ2-2,TGTGCCAGCAGCCCTCTTGCGGGAGACGTAAAAGGGGAGCTGTTTTTT,CASSPLAGDVKGELFF
.,TRBV29-1,.,TRBJ2-1,TGCAGCGTGAACAAGGGGTCCTACAATGAGCAGTTCTTC,CSVNKGSYNEQFF
TRBD1,TRBV10-3,many,TRBJ2-1,TGTGCCATCAGTGAGGCGACAGGGTACAATGAGCAGTTCTTC,CAISEATGYNEQFF
.,TRBV11-2,many,TRBJ2-1,TGTGCCAGCAGCTTCCCCGACAGGACCTTTGGGAGCAATGAGCAGTTCTTC,CASSFPDRTFGSNEQFF
.,TRBV20-1,many,TRBJ2-7,TGCAGTGCTAGAGACGCGCGGGACGGGAGCTACGAGCAGTACTTC,CSARDARDGSYEQYF
TRBD2,TRBV11-2,.,TRBJ2-1,TGTGCCAGCAGCTCTACTAGCGGGGATGCCTACAATGAGCAGTTCTTC,CASSSTSGDAYNEQFF
.,TRBV7-2,many,TRBJ2-3,TGTGCCAGCAGCTTACAGGTTGGAGATACGCAGTATTTT,CASSLQVGDTQYF
.,TRBV20-1,.,TRBJ2-1,TGCAGTGCTAGGAGGACATCTTACAATGAGCAGTTCTTC,CSARRTSYNEQFF
TRBD1,TRBV20-1,many,TRBJ2-5,TGCAGTGCCACTGGGACAGATCAAGAGACCCAGTACTTC,CSATGTDQETQYF
.,TRBV15,many,TRBJ2-5,TGTGCCACCAGCAGAGGGCTCCTGTCGGGGGAAGAGACCCAGTACTTC,CATSRGLLSGEETQYF
.,TRBV4-1,many,TRBJ2-1,TGCGCCAGCAGCCCTCGGGACGGCCTGAGCTCCTACAATGAGCAGTTCTTC,CASSPRDGLSSYNEQFF
.,TRBV24-1,.,TRBJ2-2,TGTGCCACCAGTGATTTAAAAAGGGGGGACACCGGGGAGCTGTTTTTT,CATSDLKRGDTGELFF
TRBD1,TRBV10-3,.,TRBJ2-3,TGTGCCATCAGTGAGGGACAGGAGCCATATACGCAGTATTTT,CAISEGQEPYTQYF
TRBD2,TRBV6-5,.,TRBJ2-5,TGTGCCAGCAGTGCCGGGACTAGCCGGCAGACCCAGTACTTC,CASSAGTSRQTQYF
TRBD2,TRBV29-1,.,TRBJ2-1,TGCAGCTTTCAGCGGGAGAGCTCCTACAATGAGCAGTTCTTC,CSFQRESSYNEQFF
.,TRBV27,many,TRBJ2-1,TGTGCCAGCAGTTTGGTGAGGGTCGGTCCCTACAATGAGCAGTTCTTC,CASSLVRVGPYNEQFF
.,TRBV11-2,many,TRBJ2-1,TGTGCCAGCGGATCCAACCAGGGGAGGGCTCATGAGCAGTTCTTC,CASGSNQGRAHEQFF
TRBD2,TRBV12-3/TRBV12-4,many,TRBJ2-5,TGTGCCAGCAGTCCTGGGACTAGCGGGAGGCCCGGTGAGACCCAGTACTTC,CASSPGTSGRPGETQYF
TRBD2,TRBV2,many,TRBJ2-2,TGTGCCAGCAGTGAAGCACCGGCCCAGCGGGAGAGCACCGGGGAGCTGTTTTTT,CASSEAPAQRESTGELFF
TRBD1,TRBV5-1,.,TRBJ2-7,TGCGCCAGCAGCTTGGCCGTTGGACAGGGTTACTACGAGCAGTACTTC,CASSLAVGQGYYEQYF
TRBD2,TRBV12-3/TRBV12-4,.,TRBJ2-1,TGTGCCAGCAGTTTAGCGCGCCGGGGACTAGCGGGAGTACGCGATGAGCAGTTCTTC,CASSLARRGLAGVRDEQFF
.,TRBV24-1,many,TRBJ2-2,TGTGCCACCAGTGATTTATCGCCCCCTGTATCGGGAGTCACCGGGGAGCTGTTTTTT,CATSDLSPPVSGVTGELFF